This TCR beta chain derives from a study of regulatory and conventional T cells in RAG deficiency. V shed 4 bases, J shed 6 bases, and the junction held 8 bases outside the gene matches. In germline, CDR1 is SGHNT, CDR2 YYREEE (reference sequence). The CDR3 loop spans 15 amino acids. The sorted regulatory T cells were CD4+, CD25-high and CD127-low, with genomic DNA sequenced. Data came from immunoSEQ multiplex PCR; TCRdb stores just in-frame clones and leaves some out. The sample has about 30,000 clones, just over 90% seen once. This sample was shared with a second study, whose subject was regulatory T cells. Per that study: The PCR used 52 TRBV and 13 TRBJ primers. Patient repertoires had restricted TRB V-J pairs and skewed V and J usage, most in Tregs.

The chain is built from TRBV5-4 and TRBJ2-2; TRBD1 agrees at 8 bases. This receptor was identified in a human donor in good health. The sample was Tregs sorted from blood. The CDR3 region has the DNA TGTGCCAGCAGCCGCGGACAGGGAGTGGCCGGGGAGCTGTTTTTT. Amino acid sequence: CASSRGQGVAGELFF.